This T cell receptor (beta chain) was sequenced for a study of blood T cells in healthy people across ages. Study-wide context: Template switching caught about one barcoded beta molecule for each two T cells. General observations from the study: Comparison with aged donors showed that long-lived donors had more naive CD4+ cells and higher diversity.

As for this clonotype: Its antigen is unknown.

Trimming removed 6 bases from V and 7 bases from J, with 25 bases in between. The CDR3 sequence is 16 residues long. CDR1 is SGHRS and CDR2 is YFSETQ in the germline V gene. Collection of about 9.4 milliliters of peripheral blood was performed for each donor. For the second PCR, which ran for roughly 7 to 11 cycles, a sample-barcoded 5' primer and a J-beta primer mix were used. TCRdb ran MiXCR on the 5' RACE reads and lists one entry per CDR3 protein. The sample lists about 1.1 million distinct CDR3 sequences, approximately 38% occurring once. The receptor was derived from a man aged 18 to 29 in good health. The rearrangement joins TRBV5-1 to TRBJ1-1; D is ambiguous. Source material: blood. DNA of the CDR3: TGCGCCAGCACCCGGACCCGCGTTCGGGAGGGTGTTGAAGCTTTCTTT. It yields the protein CASTRTRVREGVEAFF.